The clone carrying this T cell receptor beta chain was detected a few times. The antigen remains undetermined. These data belong to a study of T cells in Graves' hyperthyroidism and ophthalmopathy. Study observations and caveats: Peripheral blood also featured most of the thyroid clonotypes expanded above 0.001.

CDR1 and CDR2 from the germline V gene are LGHDT and YNNKEL (reference sequence). The CDR3 totals 14 residues. V gave up 4 bases and J gave up 8 bases; unmatched junction bases: 8. RNA transcripts were the template for amplifying TCR beta CDR3 regions. The HTBI set primed first-round TCR CDR3 RT-PCR. In TCRdb, the multiplex PCR reads were re-called with MiXCR into one record per CDR3 protein. The sample lists some 490,000 distinct CDR3 sequences, approximately 23% occurring once. This sequence was found in a woman aged 70-85 years with Graves' ophthalmopathy. V gene TRBV3-1 combines with J gene TRBJ1-3; 7 bases line up with TRBD1. Specimen: blood. DNA of the CDR3: TGTGCCAGCAGCCGCGGGACAGTCGGTGACACCATATATTTT. It yields the protein CASSRGTVGDTIYF.